This T cell receptor beta chain was obtained from a study of blood T cell repertoires in COVID-19. Study overall: Samples came from the United States, Italy and Spain, spanning acute and convalescent COVID-19.

Authors' analysis steps: By means of reference gene primer amplification, nucleated cell counts were estimated. Assay used: immunoSEQ multiplex PCR; TCRdb lists only in-frame clones, some missing. V and J calls and clone size follow that table, whereas D and trimming were derived from the DNA. The sample holds over 90,000 clones, approximately 92% seen once. Those enrolled in Seattle joined during active infection and were followed longitudinally afterward. Specimen: peripheral blood. The clonotype comes from a woman aged 45 to 65 with COVID-19, enrolled during active disease.

The CDR3 protein is CASGGTVIRTDTQYF. The CDR3 DNA sequence: TGTGCTAGTGGAGGGACAGTAATACGCACAGATACGCAGTATTTT. V and J are TRBV12-5 and TRBJ2-3; the match to TRBD1 covers 7 bases. Germline V lookup: CDR1 LGHNT, CDR2 FRNRAP. The CDR3 is made up of 15 amino acids. V trimming: 6 bases; J trimming: 1 base; junction bases outside the gene matches: 7.